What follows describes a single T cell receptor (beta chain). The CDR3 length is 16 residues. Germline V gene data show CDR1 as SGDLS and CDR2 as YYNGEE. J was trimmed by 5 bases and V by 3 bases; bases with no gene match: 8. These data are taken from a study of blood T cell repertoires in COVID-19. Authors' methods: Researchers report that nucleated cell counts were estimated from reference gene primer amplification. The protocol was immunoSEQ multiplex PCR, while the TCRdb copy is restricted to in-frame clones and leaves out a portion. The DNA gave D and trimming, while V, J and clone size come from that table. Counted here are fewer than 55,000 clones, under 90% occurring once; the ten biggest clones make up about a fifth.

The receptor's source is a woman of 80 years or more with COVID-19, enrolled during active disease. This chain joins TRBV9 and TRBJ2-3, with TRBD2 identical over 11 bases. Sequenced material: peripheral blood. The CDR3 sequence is CASSAGTSGSGDTQYF. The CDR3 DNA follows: TGTGCCAGCAGCGCGGGTACTAGCGGGAGCGGAGATACGCAGTATTTT. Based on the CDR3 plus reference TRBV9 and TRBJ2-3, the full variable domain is DSGVTQTPKHLITATGQRVTLRCSPRSGDLSVYWYQQSLDQGLQFLIQYYNGEERAKGNILERFSAQQFPDLHSELNLSSLELGDSALYFCASSAGTSGSGDTQYFGPGTRLTVL.